The 14 T cell receptor beta chains reported below all come from one sample, sequenced in a study of T cell changes during pregnancy in multiple sclerosis. The data were produced by immunoSEQ multiplex PCR, yet TCRdb's version contains in-frame clones alone and is incomplete. The data contain approximately 21,000 clones, 85% of them seen just once; the ten biggest clones take up around a sixth. The sequencing used CD8+ T cells from peripheral blood mononuclear cells, collected in the first trimester of pregnancy. The receptors originated from a female donor in good health, enrolled as a control in a pregnancy study.

The chain uses TRBV10-2 and TRBJ2-4; the match to TRBD2 covers 7 bases. V gave up 0 bases and J gave up 5 bases; unmatched junction bases: 7. The V gene's germline CDR1 is WSHSY and CDR2 SAAADI. This CDR3 spans 16 amino acids. CDR3 DNA sequence: TGCGCCAGCAGTGAGTCGCGCGGGGGAAGGGAAAACATTCAGTACTTC. It encodes CASSESRGGRENIQYF.

In its sample, this clone was seen a few times. The rearrangement uses TRBV4-3 and TRBJ1-6; 10 bases map to TRBD1. This CDR3 is built from 16 residues. Germline V gene lookup returns CDR1 LGHNA and CDR2 YSLEER. The V segment lost 1 base and the J segment 9 bases; nucleotides outside the gene matches: 6. CDR3 in amino acids: CASSQAGQGKGSPLHF. In nucleotides, the CDR3 is TGCGCCAGCAGCCAAGCGGGACAGGGGAAGGGTTCACCCCTCCACTTT.

This chain joins TRBV6-1 and TRBJ2-1; 13 bases agree with TRBD2. The CDR3 is made up of 15 amino acids. Germline-derived CDR1 and CDR2 are MNHNS and SASEGT. Losses at the gene ends were 2 bases for V and 8 bases for J; bases not matched to a gene: 3. For the CDR3, the DNA is TGTGCCAGCAGTGAACGGACTAGCGGGAGTTATGAGCAGTTCTTC. Protein: CASSERTSGSYEQFF.

This clone appeared once. The rearrangement joins TRBV7-6 to TRBJ2-7; TRBD1 aligns across 8 bases. Germline V gene data show CDR1 as SGHVS and CDR2 as FNYEAQ. The CDR3 runs 15 residues. Unmatched junction bases numbered 8, after V lost 5 bases and J lost 2 bases. The CDR3 loop reads CASSTGQGFAYEQYF. For the CDR3, the DNA is TGTGCCAGCAGCACCGGACAGGGTTTCGCCTACGAGCAGTACTTC. The full variable domain, with the rest looked up from reference TRBV7-6 and TRBJ2-7, is GAGVSQSPRYKVTKRGQDVALRCDPISGHVSLYWYRQALGQGPEFLTYFNYEAQQDKSGLPNDRFSAERPEGSISTLTIQRTEQRDSAMYRCASSTGQGFAYEQYFGPGTRLTVT.

The table lists this clone with a few counts. The V and J genes are TRBV7-9 and TRBJ2-3; TRBD1 aligns across 10 bases. The V and J ends lost 5 bases and 1 base, in that order; junction bases with no gene match: 6. Germline V gene sequence: CDR1 SEHNR, CDR2 FQNEAQ (reference sequence). The CDR3 sequence is 16 residues long. In nucleotides, the CDR3 is TGTGCCAGCAGCGAAAGGACAGGGGGGGGCACAGATACGCAGTATTTT. Translating it yields CASSERTGGGTDTQYF.

This chain uses TRBV11-2 with TRBJ1-3; no clear D gene. CDR1 and CDR2 (germline): SGHAT, FQNNGV. The CDR3 sequence is 18 residues long. V was trimmed by 6 bases and J by 0 bases, leaving 21 bases between them. The CDR3 DNA follows: TGTGCCAGCAGTCTTATAACTTCCCTACTTAGCTCTGGAAACACCATATATTTT. Encoded protein: CASSLITSLLSSGNTIYF.

This chain uses TRBV14 with TRBJ1-1, with 8 nucleotides matching TRBD1. The germline CDR1 and CDR2 sequences are SGHDN and FVKESK. This CDR3 contains 14 residues. V lost 4 bases and J lost 4; bases outside the gene matches: 5. CDR3 amino acids: CASSPRQGSTEAFF. The CDR3 coding sequence is TGTGCCAGCAGCCCCAGACAGGGGAGCACTGAAGCTTTCTTT.

V gene TRBV7-9 combines with J gene TRBJ2-7; a possible D gene is TRBD2 (5 bases). The CDR3 covers 14 residues. Germline V gene sequence: CDR1 SEHNR, CDR2 FQNEAQ (reference sequence). V lost 5 bases and J lost 4, with 15 bases in between. CDR3 protein: CASSPRPGGYEQYF. The CDR3 DNA sequence: TGTGCCAGCAGCCCCCGGCCAGGCGGGTACGAGCAGTACTTC.

This clone has only one observation. The chain carries TRBV7-3 and TRBJ2-1; 11 nucleotides agree with TRBD2. V lost 4 bases to trimming and J lost 8 bases; unmatched junction nucleotides: 10. Per germline, CDR1 SGHTA and CDR2 FQGTGA. The CDR3 runs to 16 residues. The CDR3: CASSSGLAGRGDEQFF. The CDR3 coding sequence is TGTGCCAGCAGCTCCGGACTAGCGGGTCGAGGGGATGAGCAGTTCTTC.

The chain combines TRBV4-2 with TRBJ2-1, with TRBD2 matching over 7 bases. Germline CDR1 reads LGHNA; CDR2 reads YNFKEQ. The junction had 8 bases not matched to a gene; V was cut back by 3 bases and J by 3 bases. The CDR3 is 16 residues long. The CDR3 bases are TGTGCCAGCAGCCAGCCTCTAGCGGCAGGCTACAATGAGCAGTTCTTC. This encodes CASSQPLAAGYNEQFF.

V and J are TRBV30 and TRBJ2-3; 9 nucleotides agree with TRBD1. Germline CDR1 GTSNPN, CDR2 SVGIG (reference sequence). The CDR3 is 13 residues long. Germline trimming cut 2 bases from V and 5 bases from J; bases unmatched to any gene: 2. Here the CDR3 reads CAWSWDRVDTQYF. CDR3 sequence (DNA): TGTGCCTGGAGTTGGGACAGGGTAGATACGCAGTATTTT.

The V call is TRBV27, the J call TRBJ2-7; 10 bases fit TRBD1. With V trimmed by 2 bases and J by 0 bases, 4 bases remained unmatched. The germline V gene has CDR1 MNHEY and CDR2 SMNVEV (reference sequence). The CDR3 loop spans 16 amino acids. This CDR3 is CASSLGRTGGSYEQYF. In DNA, the CDR3 is TGTGCCAGCAGTTTAGGGAGGACAGGGGGCTCCTACGAGCAGTACTTC.

CDR3 residues: CASSQGAGRPTYEQYF. The DNA for the CDR3 is TGCGCCAGCAGCCAGGGAGCGGGCCGGCCTACCTACGAGCAGTACTTC. The J gene is TRBJ2-7, the V gene TRBV4-1, with D possibly being TRBD2 (6 bases). CDR1 MGHRA and CDR2 YSYEKL come from the germline V gene. There are 16 residues in the CDR3. V gave up 3 bases and J gave up 2 bases, with 17 bases separating them.

The CDR3 DNA is TGTGCCAGCAGTCCTACCGGGACAGGGAGTGCTGGAGGCTACACCTTC. This sequence encodes CASSPTGTGSAGGYTF. The gene calls are TRBV27 and TRBJ1-2; 9 bases match TRBD1. This CDR3 spans 16 amino acids. Losses at the gene ends were 5 bases for V and 8 bases for J; bases not matched to a gene: 15. The germline CDR1 and CDR2 sequences are MNHEY and SMNVEV (reference sequence).